Shown below are 18 T cell receptor beta chains from a single sample sequenced in a study of shared clonotypes between healthy human individuals. Assay: immunoSEQ multiplex PCR; the TCRdb copy retains only in-frame clones and omits some. The sample lists 300,000 to 400,000 clones; less than 85% were seen once. Sequences were obtained from memory CD4+ T cells sorted from blood. Subset specified: CD45RA-negative fraction. Every receptor here comes from a man aged 30 to 45 in good health.

The gene calls are TRBV27 and TRBJ1-2; TRBD1 matches at 9 bases. V was pared by 6 bases and J by 3 bases, with 8 bases of the junction left unmatched. Germline CDR1 and CDR2: MNHEY and SMNVEV (reference sequence). This CDR3 contains 15 residues. For the CDR3, the DNA is TGTGCCAGCAGGGAACCGGGACAGGGCGACTATGGCTACACCTTC. Protein sequence: CASREPGQGDYGYTF.

V and J are TRBV14 and TRBJ1-1; D unresolved. This CDR3 spans 14 amino acids. Trimming cost V 3 bases and J 1 base, with 9 bases left between them. Germline assignment: CDR1 SGHDN and CDR2 FVKESK. CDR3 coding DNA: TGTGCCAGCAGCCACCGGGGAAAGAACACTGAAGCTTTCTTT. Its translation: CASSHRGKNTEAFF.

Only a few counts were recorded for this clone. The J gene is TRBJ2-1, the V gene TRBV18; TRBD2 matches at 7 bases. From germline, CDR1 is KGHSH and CDR2 LQKENI. V dropped 4 bases and J dropped 1; count of bases not matched to a gene: 10. The CDR3 is 17 residues long. The DNA for the CDR3 is TGTGCCAGCTCACGAGCGGGATGGCGGGAATCCTACAATGAGCAGTTCTTC. Amino acid sequence: CASSRAGWRESYNEQFF.

The chain uses TRBV5-6 and TRBJ1-5; no reliable D call. This CDR3 is 13 amino acids long. Germline V gene data show CDR1 as SGHDT and CDR2 as YYEEEE. V was shortened by 4 bases and J by 2 bases, with 7 bases between the two germline ends. CDR3: CASSRRGNQPQHF. CDR3 coding DNA: TGTGCCAGCAGCCGCCGTGGCAATCAGCCCCAGCATTTT.

This clone was seen ten or more times. The chain links TRBV14 to TRBJ1-2, with D perhaps TRBD1 (6 bases). The germline V and J ends were trimmed by 4 bases and 3 bases, with 27 bases remaining between them. CDR1 is SGHDN and CDR2 is FVKESK in the germline V gene. The CDR3 consists of 19 residues. CDR3 nucleotide sequence: TGTGCCAGCAGCCCGATGGACAGAAAACACGCCACTATGGACTATGGCTACACCTTC. It yields the protein CASSPMDRKHATMDYGYTF.

This clone was found many times. The chain links TRBV25-1 to TRBJ1-4; 7 bases fit TRBD1. Trimming at V came to 7 bases and at J to 8 bases, leaving 10 bases not matched to a gene. The CDR3 length is 14 residues. Germline V CDR1 and CDR2: MGHDK, SYGVNS. The CDR3 nucleotides are TGTGCCAGCAAAGGACAGGTATTCTTCGAAAAACTGTTTTTT. It yields the protein CASKGQVFFEKLFF.

The chain couples TRBV2 to TRBJ2-2, with TRBD1 identical over 7 bases. V was clipped by 10 bases and J by 5 bases; unmatched bases: 1. This CDR3 is built from 11 residues. Germline V gene data show CDR1 as SNHLY and CDR2 as FYNNEI. As DNA, the CDR3 is TGTGCCACACAGGGGACCGGGGAGCTGTTTTTT. It is translated as CATQGTGELFF.

V is TRBV27 and J is TRBJ2-1; no clear D gene. The germline CDR1 and CDR2 sequences are MNHEY and SMNVEV (reference sequence). V was shortened by 2 bases and J by 4 bases, with 6 bases between the two germline ends. This CDR3 comprises 13 residues. CDR3 region: CASSLSIYNEQFF. The DNA of the CDR3 is TGTGCCAGCAGTTTAAGCATTTACAATGAGCAGTTCTTC.

The J gene is TRBJ2-7, the V gene TRBV9, with D uncertain. Trimming shortened V by 7 bases and J by 2 bases, and 13 bases separated the two germline ends. This CDR3 has 13 residues. The germline V gene has CDR1 SGDLS and CDR2 YYNGEE. CDR3 DNA: TGTGCCAGCTCGACCGGGCCAACCTACGAGCAGTACTTC. This encodes CASSTGPTYEQYF.

This chain connects TRBV10-1 to TRBJ2-1; 13 bases match TRBD2. The CDR3 totals 15 residues. V lost 6 bases to trimming and J lost 8 bases; unmatched junction nucleotides: 7. Germline-derived CDR1 and CDR2 are WNHNN and SYGVQD (reference sequence). The CDR3 loop is CASSPGLAGVDEQFF. The CDR3 nucleotides are TGCGCCAGCAGCCCCGGACTAGCGGGAGTGGATGAGCAGTTCTTC.

The genes are TRBV7-2 and TRBJ2-7; 9 bases align to TRBD2. The germline V gene has CDR1 SGHTA and CDR2 FQGNSA. The CDR3 is 14 residues long. Trimming removed 3 bases from V and 3 bases from J; junction bases left unmatched: 3. The CDR3 coding sequence is TGTGCCAGCAGCTTGGGGCGGGAGGGCTACGAGCAGTACTTC. Protein product: CASSLGREGYEQYF.

In this sample, this clone turned up once. The rearrangement joins TRBV7-2 to TRBJ1-4; D uncertain. The CDR3 covers 14 residues. CDR1 SGHTA and CDR2 FQGNSA come from the germline V gene. V lost 5 bases, J lost 4 bases, and 11 bases lay in between. The CDR3 nucleotides are TGTGCCAGCAGCCCCGCGTCAGTTAATGAAAAACTGTTTTTT. Protein: CASSPASVNEKLFF.

CDR3 amino acids: CASSLPGLAGATQYF. DNA for the CDR3: TGTGCCAGCAGCTTACCGGGACTAGCGGGAGCTACGCAGTATTTT. V gene TRBV7-8 combines with J gene TRBJ2-3; TRBD2 matches at 14 bases. The germline CDR1 and CDR2 sequences are SGHVS and FQNEAQ. V lost 2 bases and J lost 8; bases outside the gene matches: 3. The CDR3 sequence is 15 residues long.

The chain uses TRBV5-1 and TRBJ2-2; D possibly corresponds to TRBD1 (6 bases). In germline, CDR1 is SGHRS, CDR2 YFSETQ. This CDR3 region has 14 residues. V shed 4 bases and J shed 5 bases, with 12 bases lying between them. CDR3 region: CASSRVGATGELFF. CDR3 nucleotides: TGCGCCAGCAGCCGTGTGGGGGCGACCGGGGAGCTGTTTTTT.

Only a few counts were recorded for this clone. V and J are TRBV9 and TRBJ1-4; D uncertain. There are 16 residues in the CDR3. Trimming left V 0 bases short and J 4 bases short, with 13 bases between. Germline CDR1 is SGDLS and CDR2 is YYNGEE. Written as DNA, the CDR3 is TGTGCCAGCAGCGTAGGGGTTTCGGCGCTTAATGAAAAACTGTTTTTT. Translating gives CASSVGVSALNEKLFF.

This clone was picked up a small number of times. The chain carries TRBV5-6 and TRBJ2-7; a possible D gene is TRBD2 (6 bases). The CDR3 covers 14 residues. V lost 3 bases, J lost 1 base, and 11 bases lay in between. Germline-derived CDR1 and CDR2 are SGHDT and YYEEEE. The CDR3: CASSSGGWSYEQYF. Here the CDR3 DNA reads TGTGCCAGCAGCTCAGGAGGGTGGTCCTACGAGCAGTACTTC.

The chain couples TRBV11-2 to TRBJ2-1; TRBD2 might be the D (6 bases). CDR3 size: 16 residues. Trimming cost V 4 bases and J 0 bases, with 13 bases left between them. From germline, CDR1 is SGHAT and CDR2 FQNNGV. In nucleotides, the CDR3 is TGTGCCAGCAGCTATAGGGGCGGGACCTCCTACAATGAGCAGTTCTTC. This translates into CASSYRGGTSYNEQFF.

This clone was seen a single time. This chain connects TRBV4-1 to TRBJ2-1, with 8 nucleotides matching TRBD2. The germline gives CDR1 MGHRA, CDR2 YSYEKL. This CDR3 contains 17 residues. The ends lost 3 bases at V and 9 bases at J; junction bases unmatched: 16. The DNA of the CDR3 is TGCGCCAGCAGCCACCCACTCGGGCGGGAGGTGATTAGTGAGCAGTTCTTC. Protein sequence: CASSHPLGREVISEQFF.